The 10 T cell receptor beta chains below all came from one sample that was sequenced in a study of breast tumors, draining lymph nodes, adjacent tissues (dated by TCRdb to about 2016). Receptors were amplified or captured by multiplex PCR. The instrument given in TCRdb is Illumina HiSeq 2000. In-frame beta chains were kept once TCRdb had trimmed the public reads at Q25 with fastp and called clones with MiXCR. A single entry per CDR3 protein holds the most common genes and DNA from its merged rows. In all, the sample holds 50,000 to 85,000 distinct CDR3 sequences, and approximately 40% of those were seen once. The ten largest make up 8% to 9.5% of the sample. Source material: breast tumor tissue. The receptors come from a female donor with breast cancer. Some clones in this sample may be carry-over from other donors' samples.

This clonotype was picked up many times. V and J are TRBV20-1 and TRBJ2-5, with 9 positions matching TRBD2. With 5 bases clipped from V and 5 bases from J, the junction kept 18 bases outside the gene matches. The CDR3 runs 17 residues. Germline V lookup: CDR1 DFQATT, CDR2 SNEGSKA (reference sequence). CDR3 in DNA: TGCAGTGCTTACATGAGTCGACTAGCGGCGACTTGGGAGACCCAGTACTTC. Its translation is CSAYMSRLAATWETQYF.

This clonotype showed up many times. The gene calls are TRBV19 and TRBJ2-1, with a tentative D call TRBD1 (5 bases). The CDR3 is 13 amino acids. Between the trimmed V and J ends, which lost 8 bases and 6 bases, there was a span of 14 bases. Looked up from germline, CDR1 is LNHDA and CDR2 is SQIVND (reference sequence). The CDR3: CASGNQGGNEQFF. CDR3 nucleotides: TGTGCCAGTGGAAACCAGGGTGGCAATGAGCAGTTCTTC.

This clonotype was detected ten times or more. CDR3 protein: CASSKDSMNTEAFF. Written as DNA, the CDR3 is TGTGCCAGCAGCAAGGACAGCATGAACACTGAAGCTTTCTTT. The chain carries TRBV7-3 and TRBJ1-1; perhaps TRBD1 as D (6 bases). The germline gives CDR1 SGHTA, CDR2 FQGTGA. Trimming stripped 5 bases from V and 0 bases from J, with 10 bases between. The CDR3 is 14 amino acids.

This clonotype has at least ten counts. The CDR3: CASSPPLRGGWSDTQYF. The CDR3 region has the DNA TGTGCCAGCAGCCCCCCCCTCCGCGGGGGGTGGTCAGATACGCAGTATTTT. The gene calls are TRBV9 and TRBJ2-3, with 8 bases lining up with TRBD2. This CDR3 has 17 residues. The ends lost 4 bases at V and 4 bases at J; junction bases unmatched: 14. CDR1 and CDR2 from the germline V gene are SGDLS and YYNGEE.

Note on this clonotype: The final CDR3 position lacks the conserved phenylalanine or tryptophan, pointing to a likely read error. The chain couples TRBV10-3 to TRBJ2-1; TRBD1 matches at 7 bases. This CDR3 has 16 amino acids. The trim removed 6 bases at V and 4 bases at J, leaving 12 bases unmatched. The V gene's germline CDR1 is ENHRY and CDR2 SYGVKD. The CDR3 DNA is TGTGCCATCAGCTGGGACAGACAAAACCCGTACAATGAGCAGTTCTCC. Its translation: CAISWDRQNPYNEQFS.

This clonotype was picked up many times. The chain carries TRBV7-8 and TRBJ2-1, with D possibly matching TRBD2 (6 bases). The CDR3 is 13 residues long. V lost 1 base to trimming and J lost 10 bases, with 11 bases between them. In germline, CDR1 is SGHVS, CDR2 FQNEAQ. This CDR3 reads CASSLVWGEEQFF. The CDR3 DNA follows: TGTGCCAGCAGCTTAGTGTGGGGGGAGGAGCAGTTCTTC. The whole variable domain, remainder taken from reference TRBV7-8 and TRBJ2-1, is GAGVSQSPRYKVAKRGQDVALRCDPISGHVSLFWYQQALGQGPEFLTYFQNEAQLDKSGLPSDRFFAERPEGSVSTLKIQRTQQEDSAVYLCASSLVWGEEQFFGPGTRLTVL.

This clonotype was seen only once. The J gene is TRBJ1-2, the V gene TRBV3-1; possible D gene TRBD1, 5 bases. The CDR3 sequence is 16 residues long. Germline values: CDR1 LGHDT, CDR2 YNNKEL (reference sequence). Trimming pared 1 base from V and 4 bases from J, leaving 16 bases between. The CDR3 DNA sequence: TGTGCCAGCAGCCAAGGGCCCCTCCAGGGAAGCTATGGCTACACCTTC. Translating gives CASSQGPLQGSYGYTF.

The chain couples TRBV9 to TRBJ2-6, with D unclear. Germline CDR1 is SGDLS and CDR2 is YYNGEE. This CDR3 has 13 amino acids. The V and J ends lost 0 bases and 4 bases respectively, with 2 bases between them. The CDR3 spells CASSVAGANVLTF. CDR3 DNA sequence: TGTGCCAGCAGCGTAGCGGGGGCCAACGTCCTGACTTTC.

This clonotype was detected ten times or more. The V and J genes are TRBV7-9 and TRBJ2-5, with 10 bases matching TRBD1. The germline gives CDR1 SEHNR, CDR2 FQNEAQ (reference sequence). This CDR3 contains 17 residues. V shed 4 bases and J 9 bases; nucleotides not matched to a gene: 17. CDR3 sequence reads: CASSSSGTGALWEPQYF. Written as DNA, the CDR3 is TGTGCCAGCAGCTCGTCCGGGACAGGGGCGCTCTGGGAGCCCCAGTACTTC.

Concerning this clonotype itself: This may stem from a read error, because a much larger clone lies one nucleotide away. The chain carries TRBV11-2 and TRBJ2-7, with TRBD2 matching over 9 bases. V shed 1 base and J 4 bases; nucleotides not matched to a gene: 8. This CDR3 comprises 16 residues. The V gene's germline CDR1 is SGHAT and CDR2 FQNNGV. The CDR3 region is CASSLVAGAPLYEQYF. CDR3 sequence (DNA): TGTGCCAGCAGCTTAGTAGCGGGAGCGCCTCTTTACGAGCAGTACTTC.